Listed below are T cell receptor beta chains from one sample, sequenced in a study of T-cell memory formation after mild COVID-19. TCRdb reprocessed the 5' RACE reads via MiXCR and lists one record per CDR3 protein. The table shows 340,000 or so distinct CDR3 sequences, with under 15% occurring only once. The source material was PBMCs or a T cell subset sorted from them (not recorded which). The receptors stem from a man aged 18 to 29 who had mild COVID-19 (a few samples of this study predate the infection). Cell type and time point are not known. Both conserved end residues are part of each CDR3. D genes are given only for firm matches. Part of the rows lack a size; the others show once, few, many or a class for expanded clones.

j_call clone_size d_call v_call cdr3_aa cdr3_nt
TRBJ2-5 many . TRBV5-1 CASSQQETQYF TGTGCCAGCAGCCAACAAGAGACCCAGTACTTC
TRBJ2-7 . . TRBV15 CATSRGSGPYEQYF TGTGCCACCAGCAGAGGATCAGGTCCCTACGAGCAGTACTTC
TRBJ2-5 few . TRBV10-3 CAISESQGEETQYF TGTGCCATCAGTGAGTCACAGGGTGAAGAGACCCAGTACTTC
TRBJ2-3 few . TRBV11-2 CASSLVAGLGADTQYF TGTGCCAGCAGCTTAGTCGCTGGACTTGGTGCAGATACGCAGTATTTT
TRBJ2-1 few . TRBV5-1 CASSLGFGLEQFF TGCGCCAGCAGCTTAGGATTTGGTCTTGAGCAGTTCTTC
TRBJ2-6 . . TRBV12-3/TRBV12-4 CASSLGQGVSGANVLTF TGTGCCAGCAGTTTAGGGCAGGGAGTCTCTGGGGCCAACGTCCTGACTTTC
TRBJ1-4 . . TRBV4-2 CASSARSGGWKEKLFF TGTGCCAGCAGCGCGAGATCGGGGGGGTGGAAAGAAAAACTGTTTTTT
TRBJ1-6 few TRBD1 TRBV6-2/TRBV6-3 CASSRRDRRLGVSDF TGTGCCAGCAGTCGCCGGGACAGACGTTTGGGAGTGTCGGACTTT
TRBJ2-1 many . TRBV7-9 CASSLVGGLSYNEQFF TGTGCCAGCAGCTTGGTAGGCGGACTCTCCTACAATGAGCAGTTCTTC
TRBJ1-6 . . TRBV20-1 CSAWTPRRIDSPLHF TGCAGTGCTTGGACCCCCCGCAGAATAGATTCACCCCTCCACTTT
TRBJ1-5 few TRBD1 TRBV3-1 CASSQVSGGNQPQHF TGTGCCAGCAGCCAAGTATCAGGGGGGAATCAGCCCCAGCATTTT
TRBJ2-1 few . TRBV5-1 CASSLDRGPGGFLHATRDNEQFF TGCGCCAGCAGCTTGGACCGTGGGCCAGGGGGGTTCCTACATGCCACCCGGGACAATGAGCAGTTCTTC
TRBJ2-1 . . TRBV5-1 CASSLIPNNEQFF TGCGCCAGCAGCTTAATCCCAAACAATGAGCAGTTCTTC
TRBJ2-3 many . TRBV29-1 CSVPQQTSTDTQYF TGCAGCGTTCCACAGCAAACTAGCACAGATACGCAGTATTTT
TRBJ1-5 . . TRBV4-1 CASSQWGIDQPQHF TGCGCCAGCAGCCAATGGGGGATCGATCAGCCCCAGCATTTT
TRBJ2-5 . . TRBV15 CATSREGRWETQYF TGTGCCACCAGCAGAGAGGGGCGGTGGGAGACCCAGTACTTC
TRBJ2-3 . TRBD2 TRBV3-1 CASSSSSGATDTQYF TGTGCCAGCAGCTCCTCTAGCGGAGCCACAGATACGCAGTATTTT
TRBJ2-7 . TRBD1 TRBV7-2 CASSFAVTGGREQYF TGTGCCAGCAGCTTTGCCGTGACAGGGGGCCGCGAGCAGTACTTC
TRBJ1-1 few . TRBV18 CASSPQESNTEAFF TGTGCCAGCTCACCACAAGAATCGAACACTGAAGCTTTCTTT
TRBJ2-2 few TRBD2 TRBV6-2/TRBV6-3 CASHTSVTGELFF TGTGCCAGCCATACTAGCGTCACCGGGGAGCTGTTTTTT
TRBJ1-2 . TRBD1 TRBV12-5 CASGLTGDGYTF TGTGCTAGTGGTTTGACAGGGGATGGCTACACCTTC
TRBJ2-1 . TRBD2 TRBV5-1 CASTPGTSGANNEQFF TGCGCCAGCACCCCTGGGACTAGCGGGGCGAACAATGAGCAGTTCTTC
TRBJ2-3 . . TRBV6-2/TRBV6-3 CASSSPPGRGTDTQYF TGTGCCAGCAGTTCCCCCCCGGGGCGGGGAACAGATACGCAGTATTTT
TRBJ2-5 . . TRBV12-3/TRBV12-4 CASSLGPVVETQYF TGTGCCAGCAGTTTAGGTCCAGTAGTTGAGACCCAGTACTTC
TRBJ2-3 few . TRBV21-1 CASSKDDRAFTDTQYF TGTGCCAGCAGCAAAGATGACAGGGCCTTCACAGATACGCAGTATTTT
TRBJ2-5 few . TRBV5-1 CASSERQLGETQYF TGCGCCAGCAGCGAAAGACAGTTAGGGGAGACCCAGTACTTC
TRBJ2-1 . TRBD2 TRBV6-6 CASIAGGIGRNEQFF TGTGCCAGCATAGCGGGGGGCATCGGCAGGAATGAGCAGTTCTTC
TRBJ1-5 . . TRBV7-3 CASSYAYSNQPQHF TGTGCCAGCTCCTACGCCTATAGCAATCAGCCCCAGCATTTT
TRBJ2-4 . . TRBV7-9 CASSFTGRNIQYF TGTGCCAGCAGCTTTACAGGGAGAAACATTCAGTACTTC
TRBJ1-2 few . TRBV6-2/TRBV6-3 CASSATGSYGYTF TGTGCCAGCAGCGCTACAGGGAGCTATGGCTACACCTTC